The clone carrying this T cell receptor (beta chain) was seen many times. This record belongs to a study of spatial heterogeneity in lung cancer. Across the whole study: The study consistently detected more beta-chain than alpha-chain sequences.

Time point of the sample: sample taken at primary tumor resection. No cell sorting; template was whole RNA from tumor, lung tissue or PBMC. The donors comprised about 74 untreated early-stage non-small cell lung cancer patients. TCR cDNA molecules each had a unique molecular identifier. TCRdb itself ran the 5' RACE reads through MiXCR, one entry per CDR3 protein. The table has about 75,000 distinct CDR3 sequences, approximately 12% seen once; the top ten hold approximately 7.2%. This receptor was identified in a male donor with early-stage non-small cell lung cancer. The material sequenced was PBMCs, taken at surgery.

The CDR3 DNA sequence: TGTGCCAGCAGTTTATTAGTCGGCGGCAATGAGCAGTTCTTC. This translates into CASSLLVGGNEQFF. The chain links TRBV28 to TRBJ2-1; D not certain. Germline V gene sequence: CDR1 MDHEN, CDR2 SYDVKM. The ends were cut back, 1 base at V and 6 bases at J, with 10 bases in the middle. The CDR3 totals 14 residues.